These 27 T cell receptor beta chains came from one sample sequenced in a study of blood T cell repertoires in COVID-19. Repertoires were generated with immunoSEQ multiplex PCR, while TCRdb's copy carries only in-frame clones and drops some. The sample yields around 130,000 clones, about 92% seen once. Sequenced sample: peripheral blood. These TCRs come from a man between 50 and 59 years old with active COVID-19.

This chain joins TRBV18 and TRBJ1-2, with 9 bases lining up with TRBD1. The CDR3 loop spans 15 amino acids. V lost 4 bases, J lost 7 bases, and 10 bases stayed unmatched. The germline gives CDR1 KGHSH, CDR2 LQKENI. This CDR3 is CASSLDVGQGSGYTF. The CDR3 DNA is TGTGCCAGCTCACTGGATGTGGGACAGGGTAGTGGCTACACCTTC.

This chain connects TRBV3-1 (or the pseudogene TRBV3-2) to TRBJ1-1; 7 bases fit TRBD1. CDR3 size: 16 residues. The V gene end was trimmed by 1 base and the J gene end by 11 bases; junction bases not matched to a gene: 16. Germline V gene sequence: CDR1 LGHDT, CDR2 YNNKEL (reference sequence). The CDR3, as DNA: TGTGCCAGCAGCCAAGGCCCCCGACAGGGCTCTGATCACGCTTTCTTT. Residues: CASSQGPRQGSDHAFF.

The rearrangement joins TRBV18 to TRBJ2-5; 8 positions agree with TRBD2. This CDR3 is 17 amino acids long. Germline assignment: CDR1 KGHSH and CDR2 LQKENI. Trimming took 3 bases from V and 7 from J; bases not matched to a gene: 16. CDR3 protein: CASSPAQSGRSPGTQYF. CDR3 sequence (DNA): TGTGCCAGCTCACCCGCCCAGAGCGGGAGATCCCCTGGGACCCAGTACTTC.

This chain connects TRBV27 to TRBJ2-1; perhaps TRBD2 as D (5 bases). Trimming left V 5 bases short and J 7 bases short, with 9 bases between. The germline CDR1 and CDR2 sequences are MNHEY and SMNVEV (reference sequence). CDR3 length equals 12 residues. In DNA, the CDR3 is TGTGCCAGCAGTGAGGGTTTTAATGAGCAGTTCTTC. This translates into CASSEGFNEQFF.

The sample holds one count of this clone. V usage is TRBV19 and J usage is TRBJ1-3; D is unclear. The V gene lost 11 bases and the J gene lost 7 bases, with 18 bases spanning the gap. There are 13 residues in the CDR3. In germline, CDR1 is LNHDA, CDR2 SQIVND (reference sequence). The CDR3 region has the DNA TGTGCCTCAAGATACGGGGAGGCGAACACCATATATTTT. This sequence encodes CASRYGEANTIYF.

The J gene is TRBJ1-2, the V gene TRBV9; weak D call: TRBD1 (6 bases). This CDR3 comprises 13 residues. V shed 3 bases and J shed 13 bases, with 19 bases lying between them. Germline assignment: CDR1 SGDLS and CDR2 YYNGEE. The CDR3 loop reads CASSGQGIVSSTF. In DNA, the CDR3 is TGTGCCAGCAGCGGGCAGGGGATTGTTTCGAGCACCTTC.

The CDR3 DNA sequence: TGTGCCAGCTCCCCCCGGGACAGACAAGAGACCCAGTACTTC. Translation gives CASSPRDRQETQYF. The J gene is TRBJ2-5, the V gene TRBV2; 7 nucleotides agree with TRBD1. The length of the CDR3 is 14 residues. CDR1 is SNHLY, CDR2 FYNNEI, per germline. J lost 2 bases, V lost 8 bases, and 8 bases had no gene match.

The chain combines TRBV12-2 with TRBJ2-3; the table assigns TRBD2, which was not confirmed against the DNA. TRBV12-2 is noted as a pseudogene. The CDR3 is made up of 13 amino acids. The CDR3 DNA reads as TGTGCAAGTAGGGGAGGTAGAACAGATACGCAGTATTTT. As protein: CASRGGRTDTQYF.

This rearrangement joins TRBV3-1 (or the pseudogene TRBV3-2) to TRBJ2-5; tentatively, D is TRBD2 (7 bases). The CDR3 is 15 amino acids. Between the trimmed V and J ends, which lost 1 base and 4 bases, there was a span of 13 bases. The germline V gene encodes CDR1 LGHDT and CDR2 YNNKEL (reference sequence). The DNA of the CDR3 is TGTGCCAGCAGCCAAGGCTGGGGGGGCGGAGAGACCCAGTACTTC. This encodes CASSQGWGGGETQYF.

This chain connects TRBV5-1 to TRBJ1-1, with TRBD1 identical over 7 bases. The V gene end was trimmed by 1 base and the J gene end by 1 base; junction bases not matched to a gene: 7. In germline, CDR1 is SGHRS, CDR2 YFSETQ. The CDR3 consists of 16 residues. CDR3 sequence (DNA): TGCGCCAGCAGCTTGAATCCAGGGGGAGGGAACACTGAAGCTTTCTTT. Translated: CASSLNPGGGNTEAFF.

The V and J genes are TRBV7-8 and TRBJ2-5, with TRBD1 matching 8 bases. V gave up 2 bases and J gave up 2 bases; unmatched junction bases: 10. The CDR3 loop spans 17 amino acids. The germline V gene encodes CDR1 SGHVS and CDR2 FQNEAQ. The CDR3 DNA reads TGTGCCAGCAGCTTACTGACAGGGGTCCATAGTCAAGAGACCCAGTACTTC. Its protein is CASSLLTGVHSQETQYF.

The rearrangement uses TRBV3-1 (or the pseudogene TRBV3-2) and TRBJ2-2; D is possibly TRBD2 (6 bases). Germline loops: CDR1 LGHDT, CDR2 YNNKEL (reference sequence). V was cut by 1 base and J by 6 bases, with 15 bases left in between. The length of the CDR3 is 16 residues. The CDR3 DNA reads TGTGCCAGCAGCCAAGGAGGCCCTAGCGTGTCCGGGGAGCTGTTTTTT. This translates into CASSQGGPSVSGELFF.

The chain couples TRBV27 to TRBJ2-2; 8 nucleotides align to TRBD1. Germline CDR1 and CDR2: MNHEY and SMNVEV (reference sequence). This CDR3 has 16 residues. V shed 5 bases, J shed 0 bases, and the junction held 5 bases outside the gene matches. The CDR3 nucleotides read TGTGCCAGCAGTCGAAGGACAGGGTCGAACACCGGGGAGCTGTTTTTT. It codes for CASSRRTGSNTGELFF.

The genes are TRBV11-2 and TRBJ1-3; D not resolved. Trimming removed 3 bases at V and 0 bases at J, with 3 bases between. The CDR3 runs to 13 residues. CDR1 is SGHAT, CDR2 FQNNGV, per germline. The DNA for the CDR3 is TGTGCCAGCAGCTTTCTCTCTGGAAACACCATATATTTT. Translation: CASSFLSGNTIYF.

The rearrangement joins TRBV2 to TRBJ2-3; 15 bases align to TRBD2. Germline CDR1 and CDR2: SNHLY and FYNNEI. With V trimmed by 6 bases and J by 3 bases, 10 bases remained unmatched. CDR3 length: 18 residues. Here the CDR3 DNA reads TGTGCCAGCAGGACAGGGACTAGCGGGGGGCTAGGAACAGATACGCAGTATTTT. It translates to CASRTGTSGGLGTDTQYF. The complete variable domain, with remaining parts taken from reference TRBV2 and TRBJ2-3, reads EPEVTQTPSHQVTQMGQEVILRCVPISNHLYFYWYRQILGQKVEFLVSFYNNEISEKSEIFDDQFSVERPDGSNFTLKIRSTKLEDSAMYFCASRTGTSGGLGTDTQYFGPGTRLTVL.

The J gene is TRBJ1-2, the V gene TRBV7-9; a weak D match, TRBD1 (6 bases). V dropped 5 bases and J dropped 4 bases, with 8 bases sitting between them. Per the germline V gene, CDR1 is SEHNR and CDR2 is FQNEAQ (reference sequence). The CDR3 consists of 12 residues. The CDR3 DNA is TGTGCCAGCAGCCGGGACACCTATGGCTACACCTTC. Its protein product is CASSRDTYGYTF. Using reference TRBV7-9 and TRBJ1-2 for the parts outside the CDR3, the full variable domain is DTGVSQNPRHKITKRGQNVTFRCDPISEHNRLYWYRQTLGQGPEFLTYFQNEAQLEKSRLLSDRFSAERPKGSFSTLEIQRTEQGDSAMYLCASSRDTYGYTFGSGTRLTVV.

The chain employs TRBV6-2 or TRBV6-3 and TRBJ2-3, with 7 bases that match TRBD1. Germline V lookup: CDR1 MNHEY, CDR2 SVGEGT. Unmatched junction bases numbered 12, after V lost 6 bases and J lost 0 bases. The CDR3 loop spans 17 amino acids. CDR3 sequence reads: CASSPPLKTGSTDTQYF. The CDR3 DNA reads TGTGCCAGCAGCCCTCCCCTCAAGACAGGGAGCACAGATACGCAGTATTTT.

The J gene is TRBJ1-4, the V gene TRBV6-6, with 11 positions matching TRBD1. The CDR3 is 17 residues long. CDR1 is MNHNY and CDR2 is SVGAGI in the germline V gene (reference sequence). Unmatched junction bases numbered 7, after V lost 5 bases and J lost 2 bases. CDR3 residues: CASSQRGQGVTNEKLFF. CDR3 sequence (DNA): TGTGCCAGCAGTCAAAGGGGACAGGGGGTTACTAATGAAAAACTGTTTTTT.

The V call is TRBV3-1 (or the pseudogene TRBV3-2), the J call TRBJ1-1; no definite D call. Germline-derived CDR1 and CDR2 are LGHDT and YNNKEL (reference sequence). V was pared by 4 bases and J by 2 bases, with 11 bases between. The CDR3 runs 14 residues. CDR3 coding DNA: TGTGCCAGCAGCCCCCGACGGGGTAACACTGAAGCTTTCTTT. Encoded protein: CASSPRRGNTEAFF.

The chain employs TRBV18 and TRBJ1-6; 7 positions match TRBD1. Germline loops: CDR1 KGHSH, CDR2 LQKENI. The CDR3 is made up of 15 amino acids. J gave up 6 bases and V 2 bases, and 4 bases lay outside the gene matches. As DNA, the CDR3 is TGTGCCAGCTCACCATCAGGGACAGTTAATTCACCCCTCCACTTT. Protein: CASSPSGTVNSPLHF.

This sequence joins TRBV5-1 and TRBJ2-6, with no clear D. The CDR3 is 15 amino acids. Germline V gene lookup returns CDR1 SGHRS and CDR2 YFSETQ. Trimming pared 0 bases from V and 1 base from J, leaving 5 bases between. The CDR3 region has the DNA TGCGCCAGCAGCTTGGACCAGTCTGGGGCCAACGTCCTGACTTTC. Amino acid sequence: CASSLDQSGANVLTF.

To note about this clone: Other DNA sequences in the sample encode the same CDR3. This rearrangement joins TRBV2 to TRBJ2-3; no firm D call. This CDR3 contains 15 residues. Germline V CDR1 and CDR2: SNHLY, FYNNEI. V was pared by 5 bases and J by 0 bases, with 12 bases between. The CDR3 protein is CASSPNEASTDTQYF. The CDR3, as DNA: TGTGCCAGCAGTCCTAACGAAGCAAGCACAGATACGCAGTATTTT.

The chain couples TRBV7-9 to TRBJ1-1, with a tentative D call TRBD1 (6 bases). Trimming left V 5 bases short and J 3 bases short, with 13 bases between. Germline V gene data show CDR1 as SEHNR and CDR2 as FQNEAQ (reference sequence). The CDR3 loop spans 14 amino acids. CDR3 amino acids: CASSLSSGDTEAFF. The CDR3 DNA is TGTGCCAGCAGCCTTTCTTCAGGGGACACTGAAGCTTTCTTT.

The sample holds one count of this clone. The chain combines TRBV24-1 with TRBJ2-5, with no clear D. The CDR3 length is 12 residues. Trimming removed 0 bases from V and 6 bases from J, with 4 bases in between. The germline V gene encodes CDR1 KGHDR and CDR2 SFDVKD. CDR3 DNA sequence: TGTGCCACCAGTGATTTGACTAAGACCCAGTACTTC. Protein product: CATSDLTKTQYF.

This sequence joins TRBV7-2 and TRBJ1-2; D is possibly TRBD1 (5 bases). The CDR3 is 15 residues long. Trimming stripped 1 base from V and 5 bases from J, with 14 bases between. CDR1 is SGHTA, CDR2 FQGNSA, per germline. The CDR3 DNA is TGTGCCAGCAGCTTAGATGGGACTCGAACATATGGCTACACCTTC. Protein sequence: CASSLDGTRTYGYTF.

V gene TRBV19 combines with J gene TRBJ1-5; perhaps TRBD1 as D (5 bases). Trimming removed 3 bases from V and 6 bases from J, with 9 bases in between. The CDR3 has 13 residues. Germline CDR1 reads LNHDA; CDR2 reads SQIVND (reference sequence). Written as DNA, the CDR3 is TGTGCCAGTAGTATCGAAAGGGGTCAGCCCCAGCATTTT. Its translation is CASSIERGQPQHF.

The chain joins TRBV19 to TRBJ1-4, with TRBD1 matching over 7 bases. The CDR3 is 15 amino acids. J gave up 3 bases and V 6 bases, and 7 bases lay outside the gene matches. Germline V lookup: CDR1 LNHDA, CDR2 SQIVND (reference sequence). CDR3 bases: TGTGCCAGTAGGGATACAGGGGTGGCTAATGAAAAACTGTTTTTT. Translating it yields CASRDTGVANEKLFF.